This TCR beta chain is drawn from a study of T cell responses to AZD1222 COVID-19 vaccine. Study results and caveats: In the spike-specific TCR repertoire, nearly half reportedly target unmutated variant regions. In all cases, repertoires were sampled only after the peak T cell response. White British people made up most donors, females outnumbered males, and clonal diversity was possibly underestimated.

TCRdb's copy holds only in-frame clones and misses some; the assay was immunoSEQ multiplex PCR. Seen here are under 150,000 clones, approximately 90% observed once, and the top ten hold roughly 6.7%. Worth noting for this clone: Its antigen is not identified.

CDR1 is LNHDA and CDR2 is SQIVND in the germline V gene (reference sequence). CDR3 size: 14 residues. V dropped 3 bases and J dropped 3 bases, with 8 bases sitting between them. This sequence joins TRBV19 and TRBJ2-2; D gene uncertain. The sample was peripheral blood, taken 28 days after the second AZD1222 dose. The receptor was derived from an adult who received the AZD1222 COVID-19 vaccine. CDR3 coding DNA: TGTGCCAGTAGTATCGCTTCGTACACCGGGGAGCTGTTTTTT. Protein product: CASSIASYTGELFF. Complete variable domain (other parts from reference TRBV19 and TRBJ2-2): DGGITQSPKYLFRKEGQNVTLSCEQNLNHDAMYWYRQDPGQGLRLIYYSQIVNDFQKGDIAEGYSVSREKKESFPLTVTSAQKNPTAFYLCASSIASYTGELFFGEGSRLTVL.